Below, one T cell receptor (beta chain) is given with its context. Its recognized antigen is unknown. Within one base of it there is no much larger clone, and no base qualities were kept. The data originate from a study of control samples from healthy donors and cancer patients (dated by TCRdb to 2020 to 2021). The library was prepared using the immunoSEQ multiplex PCR assay. TCRdb took over this immuneACCESS table, retaining in-frame rearrangements with V and J assigned. Such tables are incomplete; in checked studies, under half of the missing clones stem from an unresolved V gene, and the remainder is unexplained. Present in this sample are 350,000 to 450,000 clones, over 75% of which were seen just once. Around 6.8% of the sample rests with the top ten. The germline V gene yields MDHEN for CDR1 and SYDVKM for CDR2. The CDR3 contains 15 residues, cysteine and phenylalanine counted. Only the CDR3 DNA is retained, 45 bases long and in frame from the first base. Trimming costs V 10 bases and J 2 bases, and their ends lie 21 bases apart.

This TCR derives from a man aged 35-49 years with head and neck cancer. Input material: PBMCs. This chain is built from TRBV28 and TRBJ2-7; 5 matching bases give a weak D call of TRBD1. The CDR3: CATRSRQRTTYEQYF. The DNA is as follows: TGTGCCACCCGTTCAAGACAGAGAACAACCTACGAGCAGTACTTC.